This TCR beta chain was captured by sequencing in a study of blood T cell repertoires in COVID-19. At the level of the study: COVID-19 samples from acute and convalescent phases originated in the United States, Italy and Spain. The cDNA or gDNA used as material had been derived from T cells, B-cell-depleted T cells, or PBMCs.

In the authors' workflow: It was from reference gene primer amplification that nucleated cell counts were estimated. TCRdb's table, derived via immunoSEQ multiplex PCR, lists solely in-frame clones and lacks some. V and J calls plus clone size are reproduced from that table; the DNA served to infer D and trimming. The table shows tens of thousands of clones, with under 80% occurring only once. It was during active infection that Seattle patients were enrolled and then longitudinally followed. Germline V gene sequence: CDR1 MDHEN, CDR2 SYDVKM. Germline trimming cut 6 bases from V and 3 bases from J; bases unmatched to any gene: 6. This CDR3 contains 15 residues.

Sample: peripheral blood. This sequence joins TRBV28 and TRBJ1-4, with 8 bases matching TRBD1. This TCR derives from a man aged 65 to 79 with COVID-19, enrolled during active disease. The CDR3 DNA sequence: TGTGCCAGCAGGCCCGGGACAGGCGCTAATGAAAAACTGTTTTTT. It translates to CASRPGTGANEKLFF.